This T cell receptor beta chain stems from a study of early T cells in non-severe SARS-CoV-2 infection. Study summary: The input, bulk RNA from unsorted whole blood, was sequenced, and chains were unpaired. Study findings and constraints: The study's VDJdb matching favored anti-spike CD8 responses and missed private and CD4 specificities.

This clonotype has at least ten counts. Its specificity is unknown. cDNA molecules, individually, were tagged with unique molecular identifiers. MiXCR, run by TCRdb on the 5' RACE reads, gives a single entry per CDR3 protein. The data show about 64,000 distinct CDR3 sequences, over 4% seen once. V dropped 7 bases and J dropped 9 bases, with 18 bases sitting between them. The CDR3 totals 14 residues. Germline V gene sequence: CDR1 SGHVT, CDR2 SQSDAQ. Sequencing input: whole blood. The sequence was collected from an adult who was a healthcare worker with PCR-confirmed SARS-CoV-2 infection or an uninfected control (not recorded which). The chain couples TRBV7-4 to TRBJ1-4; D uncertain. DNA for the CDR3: TGTGCCAGCACCGTATACCAGGCAGTGAAAAAACTGTTTTTT. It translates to CASTVYQAVKKLFF.